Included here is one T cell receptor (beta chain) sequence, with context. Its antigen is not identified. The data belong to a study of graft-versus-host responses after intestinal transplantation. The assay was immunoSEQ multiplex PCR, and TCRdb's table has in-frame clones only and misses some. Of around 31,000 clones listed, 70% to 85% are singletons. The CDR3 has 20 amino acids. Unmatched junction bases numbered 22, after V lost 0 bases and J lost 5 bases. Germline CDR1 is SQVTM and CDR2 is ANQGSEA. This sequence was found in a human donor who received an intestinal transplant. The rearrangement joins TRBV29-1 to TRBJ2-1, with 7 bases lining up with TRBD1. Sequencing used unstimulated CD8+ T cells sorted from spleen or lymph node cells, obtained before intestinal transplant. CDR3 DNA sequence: TGCAGCGTTGAAGAAGGGTATTTTAGGGGAACGGGACAGTACGACAATGAGCAGTTCTTC. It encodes CSVEEGYFRGTGQYDNEQFF.